These 10 T cell receptor beta chains were sequenced from one sample in a study of vaccination and CD4 T cells after COVID-19. What these receptors recognize is not known. Treatment specified: approximately 9-day PBMC culture with coronavirus spike peptide pools or control peptides (ViraFEST assay). The unexposed donor's CD4+ T cells were collected before the COVID-19 pandemic (2011-2018). The Oncomine TCR Beta short-read assay was what sequenced the DNA obtained from cultured CD4+ T cells. From the PCR reads, TCRdb called clonotypes with MiXCR, one entry per CDR3 protein. Of around 5,200 distinct CDR3 sequences in the sample, around 37% were seen once. Sequenced: CD4+ T cells from blood, cultured in vitro. The origin of the receptors is a human donor in good health.

The V gene is TRBV6-1, the J gene TRBJ1-1, with unresolved D. Germline-derived CDR1 and CDR2 are MNHNS and SASEGT. The CDR3 contains 13 residues. V shed 5 bases and J shed 0 bases, with 7 bases lying between them. The CDR3 coding sequence is TGTGCCAGCAGTACGGGAATGAACACTGAAGCTTTCTTT. Amino acids: CASSTGMNTEAFF.

The gene calls are TRBV14 and TRBJ2-1; possible D gene TRBD2, 7 bases. The CDR3 sequence is 17 residues long. Germline-derived CDR1 and CDR2 are SGHDN and FVKESK. The V and J ends lost 4 bases and 3 bases respectively, with 19 bases between them. The CDR3: CASSPPWGGPNYNEQFF. CDR3 nucleotide sequence: TGTGCCAGCAGCCCACCATGGGGGGGGCCGAACTACAATGAGCAGTTCTTC.

This sequence joins TRBV5-1 and TRBJ2-2, with D unclear. This CDR3 comprises 19 residues. CDR1 and CDR2 from the germline V gene are SGHRS and YFSETQ. Trimming stripped 1 base from V and 1 base from J, with 20 bases between. In DNA form, the CDR3 reads TGCGCCAGCAGCTTGTCCCTTGGCAGGTTACGAGTGAACACCGGGGAGCTGTTTTTT. It is translated as CASSLSLGRLRVNTGELFF. Complete variable domain (other parts from reference TRBV5-1 and TRBJ2-2): KAGVTQTPRYLIKTRGQQVTLSCSPISGHRSVSWYQQTPGQGLQFLFEYFSETQRNKGNFPGRFSGRQFSNSRSEMNVSTLELGDSALYLCASSLSLGRLRVNTGELFFGEGSRLTVL.

This sequence joins TRBV19 and TRBJ2-5; 10 nucleotides line up with TRBD2. V lost 5 bases to trimming and J lost 4 bases; unmatched junction nucleotides: 7. Per the germline V gene, CDR1 is LNHDA and CDR2 is SQIVND (reference sequence). The CDR3 runs 15 residues. CDR3 sequence (DNA): TGTGCCAGTAGTCGAGGACTAGCGGCCTCAGAGACCCAGTACTTC. Translating gives CASSRGLAASETQYF.

The V call is TRBV5-1, the J call TRBJ1-1; D unclear. Trimming removed 1 base at V and 0 bases at J, with 13 bases between. Germline V gene lookup returns CDR1 SGHRS and CDR2 YFSETQ. The CDR3 runs to 16 residues. The DNA for the CDR3 is TGCGCCAGCAGCTTGAACCGAATTGAAATGAACACTGAAGCTTTCTTT. Translating it yields CASSLNRIEMNTEAFF.

This chain uses TRBV25-1 with TRBJ1-1; tentatively, D is TRBD1 (5 bases). V lost 8 bases and J 4 bases, leaving 17 bases between the germline ends. This CDR3 spans 14 amino acids. Germline values: CDR1 MGHDK, CDR2 SYGVNS. CDR3 protein: CASCYLWDCTEAFF. The CDR3 nucleotides are TGTGCCAGCTGCTACCTTTGGGACTGCACTGAAGCTTTCTTT.

This clonotype was detected only a few times. This chain joins TRBV15 and TRBJ2-5; D unclear. Between the trimmed V and J ends, which lost 0 bases and 7 bases, there was a span of 6 bases. There are 12 residues in the CDR3. Germline V lookup: CDR1 LNHNV, CDR2 YYDKDF (reference sequence). In DNA, the CDR3 is TGTGCCACCAGCAGAGAAGTTGGGACCCAGTACTTC. Encoded protein: CATSREVGTQYF.

The sample holds a few counts of this clonotype. The rearrangement links TRBV7-9 to TRBJ1-1; D not certain. The CDR3 spans 11 residues. V gave up 2 bases and J gave up 5 bases, with 3 bases separating them. The V gene's germline CDR1 is SEHNR and CDR2 FQNEAQ (reference sequence). CDR3 bases: TGTGCCAGCAGCTTACAAACTGAAGCTTTCTTT. This gives the protein CASSLQTEAFF.

The J gene is TRBJ1-6, the V gene TRBV6-1; weak D call: TRBD1 (6 bases). CDR3 length: 11 amino acids. The V and J ends lost 9 bases and 9 bases respectively, with 9 bases between them. The germline CDR1 and CDR2 sequences are MNHNS and SASEGT. The CDR3 here is CARGAGSPLHF. In DNA form, the CDR3 reads TGTGCCAGGGGGGCCGGTTCACCCCTCCACTTT.

There are a few counts of this clonotype. Its ends do not fully match the called genes, so a read error is possible. The V gene is TRBV6-1, the J gene TRBJ2-7; TRBD1 is a possible D gene (5 bases). CDR1 is MNHNS and CDR2 is SASEGT in the germline V gene. CDR3 size: 14 residues. This chain's CDR3 is CASSEVFRGHQSFF. In DNA, the CDR3 is TGTGCCAGCAGTGAAGTGTTTAGAGGACACCAAAGCTTCTTC.